A single sample gave rise to the 27 T cell receptor beta chains below, sequenced in a study of OX40 agonist ivuxolimab in advanced cancers. Using immunoSEQ multiplex PCR, the repertoire was profiled, and TCRdb retains in-frame clones only, with some absent. The table shows about 64,000 clones, with approximately 84% occurring only once. This material consisted of CD4+ or CD8+ T cells sorted from blood, taken in a trial of the OX40 agonist ivuxolimab. These receptors all come from an adult with an advanced solid tumor such as melanoma, head and neck, liver or kidney cancer.

The chain links TRBV6-5 to TRBJ2-7; D is perhaps TRBD1 (6 bases). CDR1 MNHEY and CDR2 SVGAGI come from the germline V gene. V dropped 5 bases and J dropped 3 bases, with 11 bases sitting between them. The CDR3 is made up of 13 amino acids. The CDR3 DNA sequence: TGTGCCAGCAGTCCCGGACAGCACTACGAGCAGTACTTC. This codes for CASSPGQHYEQYF.

The chain links TRBV11-3 to TRBJ2-7; no definite D call. The CDR3 totals 14 residues. Looked up from germline, CDR1 is SGHNT and CDR2 is YENEEA. The V gene lost 4 bases and the J gene lost 2 bases, with 12 bases spanning the gap. The CDR3 loop is CASSYYTSPYEQYF. The CDR3 DNA is TGTGCCAGCAGCTACTACACATCCCCCTACGAGCAGTACTTC.

The chain links TRBV6-5 to TRBJ1-1; 7 nucleotides align to TRBD1. The length of the CDR3 is 13 residues. The J segment lost 3 bases and the V segment lost 6 bases, leaving 4 bases of the junction unmatched. Germline V gives CDR1 MNHEY, CDR2 SVGAGI. CDR3 bases: TGTGCCAGCAGCCGCGGGACAGACACTGAAGCTTTCTTT. It codes for CASSRGTDTEAFF.

The chain has TRBV7-3 and TRBJ2-7; D tentatively reads TRBD1 or TRBD2 (5 bases each). The CDR3 covers 15 residues. The V gene lost 5 bases and the J gene lost 6 bases, with 20 bases spanning the gap. The germline gives CDR1 SGHTA, CDR2 FQGTGA. CDR3 amino acids: CASSPPPRTGGEQYF. CDR3 nucleotide sequence: TGTGCCAGCAGCCCGCCCCCCCGCACAGGAGGCGAGCAGTACTTC.

The J gene is TRBJ1-5, the V gene TRBV7-3; TRBD1 matches 12 bases. The CDR3 covers 16 residues. CDR1 and CDR2 from the germline V gene are SGHTA and FQGTGA. Trimming took 5 bases from V and 4 from J; bases not matched to a gene: 6. CDR3 in DNA: TGTGCCAGCAGCCCGGGACAGGGGGCGAGGAATCAGCCCCAGCATTTT. Translation gives CASSPGQGARNQPQHF.

This chain connects TRBV4-1 to TRBJ2-3; D is ambiguous. This CDR3 has 16 amino acids. Trimming took 1 base from V and 2 from J, leaving 13 bases between them. CDR1 MGHRA and CDR2 YSYEKL come from the germline V gene. The CDR3 reads CASSQVGRRLTDTQYF. CDR3 nucleotides: TGCGCCAGCAGCCAAGTTGGACGCCGCCTCACAGATACGCAGTATTTT.

This chain uses TRBV30 with TRBJ1-4; D remains ambiguous. Trimming stripped 0 bases from V and 7 bases from J, with 18 bases between. CDR1 GTSNPN and CDR2 SVGIG come from the germline V gene (reference sequence). The CDR3 runs 16 residues. CDR3 DNA sequence: TGTGCCTGGAGTGTAACCCAGACATCCTTAACTGAAAAACTGTTTTTT. It is translated as CAWSVTQTSLTEKLFF.

The sample holds one count of this clone. The genes are TRBV18 and TRBJ2-7; D is unresolved. Germline V gene data show CDR1 as KGHSH and CDR2 as LQKENI. Trimming took off 6 bases at V and 0 bases at J, with 6 bases between the two ends. This CDR3 region has 12 residues. CDR3 nucleotide sequence: TGTGCCAGCTCCGGCGACTCCTACGAGCAGTACTTC. Its translation is CASSGDSYEQYF.

This clone has a handful of counts. CDR3 sequence (DNA): TGTGCCAGCAGTGAAGCAATTACAGGGACAGGGGGCTACACCTTC. Translation: CASSEAITGTGGYTF. This chain links TRBV6-1 with TRBJ1-2; 9 positions agree with TRBD1. Unmatched junction bases numbered 7, after V lost 0 bases and J lost 8 bases. Germline V gene data show CDR1 as MNHNS and CDR2 as SASEGT. The CDR3 sequence is 15 residues long.

This clone was picked up one time. The rearrangement uses TRBV7-2 and TRBJ2-3, with 8 bases fitting TRBD2. CDR1 and CDR2 (germline): SGHTA, FQGNSA. The length of the CDR3 is 15 residues. J lost 3 bases, V lost 5 bases, and 7 bases had no gene match. The CDR3 is CASSTQRGWTDTQYF. Written as DNA, the CDR3 is TGTGCCAGCAGCACCCAGCGGGGGTGGACAGATACGCAGTATTTT.

The gene calls are TRBV30 and TRBJ2-3; the D gene could be TRBD1 or TRBD2 (5 bases each). Germline V gene sequence: CDR1 GTSNPN, CDR2 SVGIG (reference sequence). The CDR3 length is 15 residues. The ends were cut back, 2 bases at V and 4 bases at J, with 16 bases in the middle. The CDR3 DNA is TGTGCCTGGAGTCCTCGGAGTGGGGGTTCAGATACGCAGTATTTT. This codes for CAWSPRSGGSDTQYF.

This clone was detected a few times. The chain recombines TRBV19 with TRBJ1-6, with TRBD1 matching over 11 bases. V dropped 4 bases and J dropped 9; count of bases not matched to a gene: 5. The V gene's germline CDR1 is LNHDA and CDR2 SQIVND (reference sequence). The CDR3 is made up of 15 amino acids. Here the CDR3 reads CASSTGQGGSSPLHF. CDR3 bases: TGTGCCAGTAGTACGGGACAGGGGGGGAGTTCACCCCTCCACTTT.

This chain joins TRBV6-7 and TRBJ2-2, with 11 bases fitting TRBD2. TRBV6-7 is noted as an ORF with a role that remains uncertain. The junction had 8 bases not matched to a gene; V was cut back by 7 bases and J by 4 bases. The length of the CDR3 is 16 residues. Here the CDR3 DNA reads TGTGCCAGCATGAGAGGGACTAGCGGAGTCACCGGGGAGCTGTTTTTT. Its protein is CASMRGTSGVTGELFF.

CDR3 DNA sequence: TGCGCCAGCAGCTACGGACTAGCGGGAGGGGGTGGCAATGAGCAGTTCTTC. Translating gives CASSYGLAGGGGNEQFF. The chain links TRBV5-1 to TRBJ2-1, with 15 bases identical to TRBD2. This CDR3 region has 17 residues. J gave up 6 bases and V 3 bases, and 7 bases lay outside the gene matches. Germline lookup yields CDR1 SGHRS and CDR2 YFSETQ.

CDR3 coding DNA: TGTGCTAGTGGTGGGGGACAGTCCACCGGGGAGCTGTTTTTT. Translating it yields CASGGGQSTGELFF. The gene calls are TRBV12-5 and TRBJ2-2; 7 nucleotides line up with TRBD1. The V gene end was trimmed by 5 bases and the J gene end by 4 bases; junction bases not matched to a gene: 4. This CDR3 is 14 amino acids long. CDR1 is LGHNT, CDR2 FRNRAP, per germline. Full variable domain (remainder filled in from reference TRBV12-5 and TRBJ2-2): DARVTQTPRHKVTEMGQEVTMRCQPILGHNTVFWYRQTMMQGLELLAYFRNRAPLDDSGMPKDRFSAEMPDATLATLKIQPSEPRDSAVYFCASGGGQSTGELFFGEGSRLTVL.

This chain uses TRBV11-3 with TRBJ1-1; D is ambiguous. Per the germline V gene, CDR1 is SGHNT and CDR2 is YENEEA. Trimming took off 5 bases at V and 1 base at J, with 8 bases between the two ends. The CDR3 spans 13 residues. CDR3 in DNA: TGTGCCAGCAGCACAACAGCGAACACTGAAGCTTTCTTT. The encoded protein is CASSTTANTEAFF.

This clone occurred once. The chain joins TRBV18 to TRBJ2-7, with TRBD1 identical over 11 bases. The CDR3 runs to 15 residues. The V gene end was trimmed by 3 bases and the J gene end by 2 bases; junction bases not matched to a gene: 3. Germline loops: CDR1 KGHSH, CDR2 LQKENI. CDR3: CASSPPGQGAYEQYF. For the CDR3, the DNA is TGTGCCAGCTCACCTCCGGGACAGGGGGCCTACGAGCAGTACTTC.

This chain uses TRBV7-7 with TRBJ2-1, with TRBD1 matching over 8 bases. From germline, CDR1 is SSHAT and CDR2 FNYEAQ (reference sequence). The trim removed 1 base at V and 7 bases at J, leaving 6 bases unmatched. The CDR3 has 15 residues. Here the CDR3 reads CASSLVQGARNEQFF. CDR3 sequence (DNA): TGTGCCAGCAGCTTAGTCCAGGGGGCGAGAAATGAGCAGTTCTTC.

The chain carries TRBV11-3 and TRBJ2-5; D not certain. The germline gives CDR1 SGHNT, CDR2 YENEEA. V was pared by 3 bases and J by 2 bases, with 10 bases between. The CDR3 has 14 amino acids. The CDR3 here is CASSFRPRQETQYF. Written as DNA, the CDR3 is TGTGCCAGCAGCTTTCGACCTAGGCAAGAGACCCAGTACTTC.

This rearrangement joins TRBV5-4 to TRBJ2-2; D is perhaps TRBD1 or TRBD2 (5 bases each). Trimming took 3 bases from V and 2 from J, leaving 8 bases between them. CDR1 SGHNT and CDR2 YYREEE come from the germline V gene (reference sequence). The CDR3 is 14 amino acids. The CDR3 loop is CASSSGANTGELFF. The CDR3, as DNA: TGTGCCAGCAGCTCCGGGGCTAACACCGGGGAGCTGTTTTTT.

The V and J genes are TRBV12-5 and TRBJ2-1; 11 bases are a match to TRBD2. J was trimmed by 1 base and V by 1 base; bases with no gene match: 3. The CDR3 is 17 amino acids. Germline V gene data show CDR1 as LGHNT and CDR2 as FRNRAP. The CDR3 DNA reads TGTGCTAGTGGTTTGGACCGGACTAGCGGGTCCTACAATGAGCAGTTCTTC. This translates into CASGLDRTSGSYNEQFF.

The chain has TRBV7-2 and TRBJ1-4; 7 bases agree with TRBD1. This CDR3 spans 16 amino acids. After removal of 4 bases from V and 10 bases from J, the junction contained 15 bases not matched to a gene. In germline, CDR1 is SGHTA, CDR2 FQGNSA. CDR3 bases: TGTGCCAGCAGCTCGGGGTCCCAGGGGGGTCGTGGAAAACTGTTTTTT. Translated: CASSSGSQGGRGKLFF.

The sample holds one count of this clone. The chain is built from TRBV6-6 and TRBJ1-4; 7 bases match TRBD1. The junction had 6 bases not matched to a gene; V was cut back by 4 bases and J by 7 bases. The germline gives CDR1 MNHNY, CDR2 SVGAGI (reference sequence). The CDR3 runs 14 residues. The CDR3 DNA follows: TGTGCCAGCAGTTCAGGGGGGATCCGTGAAAAACTGTTTTTT. As protein: CASSSGGIREKLFF.

The rearrangement joins TRBV19 to TRBJ1-2; TRBD1 matches at 7 bases. The CDR3 contains 14 residues. The J segment lost 3 bases and the V segment lost 4 bases, leaving 5 bases of the junction unmatched. CDR1 and CDR2 (germline): LNHDA, SQIVND (reference sequence). The CDR3: CASSSSGQYYGYTF. Written as DNA, the CDR3 is TGTGCCAGTAGTAGTTCGGGACAGTACTATGGCTACACCTTC.

V gene TRBV6-6 combines with J gene TRBJ1-2; 9 bases line up with TRBD1. V was pared by 0 bases and J by 7 bases, with 6 bases of the junction left unmatched. Germline CDR1 MNHNY, CDR2 SVGAGI (reference sequence). The CDR3 is made up of 15 amino acids. CDR3 sequence reads: CASSYSRDRVAGYTF. The CDR3 coding sequence is TGTGCCAGCAGTTACTCGAGGGACAGGGTTGCTGGCTACACCTTC.

Notes on this clone: At one boundary the junction diverges from the germline segment, which might be a read error. J is TRBJ2-7 and V is TRBV28; 12 nucleotides line up with TRBD2. Per germline, CDR1 MDHEN and CDR2 SYDVKM. The CDR3 totals 12 residues. The chain's CDR3 is CASSFRTSGVHF. Written as DNA, the CDR3 is TGTGCCAGCAGTTTCAGGACTAGCGGGGTTCACTTC.

The CDR3 coding sequence is TGCGCCAGCAGGGGACAGGGGGCGGAGAACACTGAAGCTTTCTTT. This sequence encodes CASRGQGAENTEAFF. The chain uses TRBV23-1 and TRBJ1-1, with 12 bases that match TRBD1. TRBV23-1 is annotated as an ORF whose role is uncertain. The CDR3 extends over 15 amino acids. The ends lost 6 bases at V and 1 base at J; junction bases unmatched: 3.